The source of this TCR beta chain is a study of cytomegalovirus exposure and HLA in healthy donors. The PCR contained 60 Vbeta and 13 Jbeta primers. Measured with immunoSEQ multiplex PCR; TCRdb has only the in-frame clones, and not every one. Of approximately 100,000 clones listed, 60% to 80% are singletons. Study outcomes and limitations: Beyond CMV serostatus, there was no information to go on about immune exposure.

V was shortened by 5 bases and J by 11 bases, with 12 bases between the two germline ends. The germline V gene has CDR1 MNHEY and CDR2 SVGAGI. CDR3 length equals 11 residues. As concerns this clone: The antigen is not known.

This rearrangement joins TRBV6-5 to TRBJ1-1; D may be TRBD1 (6 bases). The origin of this receptor is a female donor in good health and CMV-seronegative. The sample taken for sequencing was PBMCs. The CDR3 DNA reads TGTGCCAGCAGTCAAGGGGGGGCGGCTTTCTTT. Its protein is CASSQGGAAFF.